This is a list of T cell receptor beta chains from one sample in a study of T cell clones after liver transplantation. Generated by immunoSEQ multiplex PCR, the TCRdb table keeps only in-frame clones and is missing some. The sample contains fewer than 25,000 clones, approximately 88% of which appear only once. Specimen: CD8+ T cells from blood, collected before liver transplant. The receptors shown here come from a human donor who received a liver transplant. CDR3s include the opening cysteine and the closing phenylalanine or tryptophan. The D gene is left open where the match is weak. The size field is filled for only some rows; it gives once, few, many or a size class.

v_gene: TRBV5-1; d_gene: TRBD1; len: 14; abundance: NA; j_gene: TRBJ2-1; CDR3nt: TGCGCCAGCAGCTTAACAACAGGGGCGTATGAGCAGTTCTTC; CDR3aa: CASSLTTGAYEQFF
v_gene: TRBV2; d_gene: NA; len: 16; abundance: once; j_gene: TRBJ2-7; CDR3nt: TGTGCCAGCGACAGGTCAAGGGAGCGCTCCTCCTACGAGCAGTACTTC; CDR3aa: CASDRSRERSSYEQYF
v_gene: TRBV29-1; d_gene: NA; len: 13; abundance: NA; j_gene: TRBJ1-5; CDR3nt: TGCAGCGTTGTCGGAGATAGCAATCAGCCCCAGCATTTT; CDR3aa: CSVVGDSNQPQHF
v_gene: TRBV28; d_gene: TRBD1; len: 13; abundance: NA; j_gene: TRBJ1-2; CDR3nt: TGTGCCAGCAGTTTCCCCGGACAGGATGGCTACACCTTC; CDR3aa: CASSFPGQDGYTF
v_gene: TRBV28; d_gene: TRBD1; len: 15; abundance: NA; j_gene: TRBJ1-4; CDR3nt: TGTGCCAGCAGTCCCCCCGGGACAGGGGACGAAAAACTGTTTTTT; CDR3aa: CASSPPGTGDEKLFF
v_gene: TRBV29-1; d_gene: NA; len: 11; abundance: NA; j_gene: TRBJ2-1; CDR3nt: TGCAGCGTTGAATACATAAATGAGCAGTTCTTC; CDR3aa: CSVEYINEQFF
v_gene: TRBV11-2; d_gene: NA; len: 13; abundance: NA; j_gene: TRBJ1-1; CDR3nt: TGTGCCAGCAGCTCGGAGACACGGCTTGAAGCTTTCTTT; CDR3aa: CASSSETRLEAFF
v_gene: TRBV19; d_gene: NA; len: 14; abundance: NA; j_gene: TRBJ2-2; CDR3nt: TGTGCCAGTAGTATGGCAGGTCCCACCGGGGAGCTGTTTTTT; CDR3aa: CASSMAGPTGELFF
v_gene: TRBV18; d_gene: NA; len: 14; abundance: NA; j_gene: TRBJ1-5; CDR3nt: TGTGCCAGCTCACCAGGGAGGGTGGATCAGCCCCAGCATTTT; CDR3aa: CASSPGRVDQPQHF
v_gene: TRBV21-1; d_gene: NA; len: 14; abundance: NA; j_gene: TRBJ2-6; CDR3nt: TGTGCCAGCAGCAAACTTTCTGGGGCCAACGTCCTGACTTTC; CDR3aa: CASSKLSGANVLTF
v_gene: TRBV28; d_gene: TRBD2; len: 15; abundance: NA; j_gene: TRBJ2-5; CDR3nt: TGTGCCAGCAGTCCTCGCCTAGCGGGAGAGGAGACCCAGTACTTC; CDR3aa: CASSPRLAGEETQYF
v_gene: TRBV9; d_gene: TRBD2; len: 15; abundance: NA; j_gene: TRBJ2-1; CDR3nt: TGTGCCAGCAGCGTAGCGGCTAGCGGTGGTAATGAGCAGTTCTTC; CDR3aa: CASSVAASGGNEQFF
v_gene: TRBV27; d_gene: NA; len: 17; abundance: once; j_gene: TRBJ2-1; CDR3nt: TGTGCCAGCAGTACAGGCCTCCCCGGTGGATCCTACAATGAGCAGTTCTTC; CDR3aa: CASSTGLPGGSYNEQFF
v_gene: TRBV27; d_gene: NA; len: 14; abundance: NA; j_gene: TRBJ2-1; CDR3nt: TGTGCCAGCAGTCCTGTCCAAGGCCCCTGGGAGCAGTTCTTC; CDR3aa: CASSPVQGPWEQFF
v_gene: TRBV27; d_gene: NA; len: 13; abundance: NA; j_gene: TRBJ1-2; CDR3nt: TGTGCCAGCACCGGGAACGCATTATATGGCTACACCTTC; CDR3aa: CASTGNALYGYTF
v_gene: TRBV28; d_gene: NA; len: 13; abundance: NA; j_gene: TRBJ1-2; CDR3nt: TGTGCCAGCAGTAGACCAGGGTCTCGGGGCTACACCTTC; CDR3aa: CASSRPGSRGYTF
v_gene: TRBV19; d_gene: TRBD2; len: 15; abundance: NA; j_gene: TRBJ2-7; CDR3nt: TGTGCCAGTAGCCAGTACGGACTAGAACTCAACGAGCAGTACTTC; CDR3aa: CASSQYGLELNEQYF
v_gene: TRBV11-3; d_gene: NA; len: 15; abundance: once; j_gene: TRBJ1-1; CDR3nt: TGTGCCAGCAGCTTAGATGCAGAGGCGAAGGGGGGAGCTTTCTTT; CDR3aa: CASSLDAEAKGGAFF
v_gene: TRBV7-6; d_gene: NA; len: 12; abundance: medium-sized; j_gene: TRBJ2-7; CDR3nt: TGTGCCAGCAGTAGGGACGGAGCCGAGCAGTACTTC; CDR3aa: CASSRDGAEQYF
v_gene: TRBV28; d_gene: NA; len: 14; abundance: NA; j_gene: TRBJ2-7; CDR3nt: TGTGCCAGCAGCCCCAAGCTGGGGCAGGGCGAGCAGTACTTC; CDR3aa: CASSPKLGQGEQYF
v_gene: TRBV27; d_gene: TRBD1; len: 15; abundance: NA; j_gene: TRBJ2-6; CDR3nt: TGTGCCAGCAGCGACAGGGGCGCTGGGGCCAACGTCCTGACTTTC; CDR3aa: CASSDRGAGANVLTF
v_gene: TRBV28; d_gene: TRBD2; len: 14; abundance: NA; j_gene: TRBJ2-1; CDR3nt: TGTGCCAGCAGTTTACGTGGGAGGGGTAATGAGCAGTTCTTC; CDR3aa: CASSLRGRGNEQFF
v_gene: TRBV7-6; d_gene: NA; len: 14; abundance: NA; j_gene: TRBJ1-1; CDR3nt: TGTGCCAGCAGCTTAAGGGGGTCCAACACTGAAGCTTTCTTT; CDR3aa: CASSLRGSNTEAFF
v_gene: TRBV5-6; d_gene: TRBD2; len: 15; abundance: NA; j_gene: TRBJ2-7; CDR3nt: TGTGCCAGCAGCGGAACGGGGACTAGCGCCTACGAGCAGTACTTC; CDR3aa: CASSGTGTSAYEQYF
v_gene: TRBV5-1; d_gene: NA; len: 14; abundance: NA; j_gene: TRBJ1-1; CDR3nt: TGCGCCAGCAGCTTGGATCCCGGGGGCTCTGAAGCTTTCTTT; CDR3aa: CASSLDPGGSEAFF
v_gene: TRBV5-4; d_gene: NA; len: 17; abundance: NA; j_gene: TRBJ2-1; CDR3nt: TGTGCCAGCAGCCCCAGCATCGGACTACCCGGTTACAATGAGCAGTTCTTC; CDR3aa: CASSPSIGLPGYNEQFF
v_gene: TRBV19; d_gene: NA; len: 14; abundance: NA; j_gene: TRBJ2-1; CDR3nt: TGTGCCAGTAGTGCACGGGACGGTTCAAATGAGCAGTTCTTC; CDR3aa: CASSARDGSNEQFF
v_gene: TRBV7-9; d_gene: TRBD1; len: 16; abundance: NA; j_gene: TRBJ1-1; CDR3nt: TGTGCCAGCAGCCAGGGGGCCGCAGGGGGCGACACTGAAGCTTTCTTT; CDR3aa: CASSQGAAGGDTEAFF